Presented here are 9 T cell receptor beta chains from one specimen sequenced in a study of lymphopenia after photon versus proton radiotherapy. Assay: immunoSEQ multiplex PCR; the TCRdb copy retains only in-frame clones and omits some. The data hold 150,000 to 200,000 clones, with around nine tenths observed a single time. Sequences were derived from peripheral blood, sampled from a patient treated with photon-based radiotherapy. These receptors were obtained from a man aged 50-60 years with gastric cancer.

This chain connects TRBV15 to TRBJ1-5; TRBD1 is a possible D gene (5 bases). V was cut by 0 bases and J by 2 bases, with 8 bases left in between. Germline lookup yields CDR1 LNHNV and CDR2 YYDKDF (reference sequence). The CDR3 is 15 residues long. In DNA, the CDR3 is TGTGCCACCAGCAGAGATTGGGGCGGCAATCAGCCCCAGCATTTT. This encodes CATSRDWGGNQPQHF.

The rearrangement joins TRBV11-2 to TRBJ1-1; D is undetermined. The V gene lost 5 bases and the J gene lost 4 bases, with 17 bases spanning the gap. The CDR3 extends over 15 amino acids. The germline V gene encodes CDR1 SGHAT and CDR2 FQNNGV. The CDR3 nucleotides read TGTGCCAGCAGCCCAACCCCCGGGGTAGGCACTGAAGCTTTCTTT. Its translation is CASSPTPGVGTEAFF.

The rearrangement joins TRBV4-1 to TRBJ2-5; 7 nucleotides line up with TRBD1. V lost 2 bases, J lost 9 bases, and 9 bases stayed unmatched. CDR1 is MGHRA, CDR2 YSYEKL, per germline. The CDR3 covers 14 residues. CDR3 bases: TGCGCCAGCAGCCAAACCTGGACAGGATGGGCCCAGTACTTC. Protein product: CASSQTWTGWAQYF.

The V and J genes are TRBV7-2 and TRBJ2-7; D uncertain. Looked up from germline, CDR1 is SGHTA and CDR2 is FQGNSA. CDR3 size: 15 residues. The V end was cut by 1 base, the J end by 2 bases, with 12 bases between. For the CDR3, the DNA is TGTGCCAGCAGCTTAGAATCGGCAGGAGCCTACGAGCAGTACTTC. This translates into CASSLESAGAYEQYF.

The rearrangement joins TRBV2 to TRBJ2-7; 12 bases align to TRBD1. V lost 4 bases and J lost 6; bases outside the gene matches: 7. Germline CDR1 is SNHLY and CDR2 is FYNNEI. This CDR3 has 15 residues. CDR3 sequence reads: CASSVVGQGAGEQYF. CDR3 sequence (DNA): TGTGCCAGCAGTGTGGTGGGACAGGGGGCAGGCGAGCAGTACTTC.

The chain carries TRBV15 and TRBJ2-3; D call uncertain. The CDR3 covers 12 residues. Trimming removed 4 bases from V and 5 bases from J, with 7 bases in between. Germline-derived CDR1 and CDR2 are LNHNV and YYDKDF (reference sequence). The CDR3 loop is CATSKAKDTQYF. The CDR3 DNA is TGTGCCACCAGCAAAGCTAAAGATACGCAGTATTTT.

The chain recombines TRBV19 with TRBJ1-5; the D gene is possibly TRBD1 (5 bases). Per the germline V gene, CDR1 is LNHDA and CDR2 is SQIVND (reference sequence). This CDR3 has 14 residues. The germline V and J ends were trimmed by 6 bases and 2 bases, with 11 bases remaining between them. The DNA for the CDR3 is TGTGCCAGTAGCCGCGGGGCCGGCAATCAGCCCCAGCATTTT. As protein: CASSRGAGNQPQHF.

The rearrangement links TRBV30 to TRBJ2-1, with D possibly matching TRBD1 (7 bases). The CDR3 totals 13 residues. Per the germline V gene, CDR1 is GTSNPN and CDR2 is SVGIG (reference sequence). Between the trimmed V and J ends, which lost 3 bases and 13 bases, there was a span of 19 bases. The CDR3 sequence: CAWSARQGGTQFF. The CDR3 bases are TGTGCCTGGAGCGCCCGACAGGGAGGTACCCAGTTCTTC.

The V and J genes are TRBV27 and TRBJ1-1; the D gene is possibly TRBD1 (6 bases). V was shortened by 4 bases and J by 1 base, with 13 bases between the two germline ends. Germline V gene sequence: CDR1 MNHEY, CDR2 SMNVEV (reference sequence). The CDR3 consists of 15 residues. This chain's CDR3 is CASSSQGRGNTEAFF. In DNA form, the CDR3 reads TGTGCCAGCAGTTCCCAGGGGCGAGGGAACACTGAAGCTTTCTTT.